This T cell receptor (beta chain) was found in a study of CD8 T cell repertoires and HIV-1 epitope variants (dated by TCRdb to the early 2020s). Some background on the complete study: Twenty-five peptides representing autologous and known Gag and Nef epitope variants were each used to stimulate T cells in separate culture wells. Among the control conditions were a peptide pool of CMV, EBV and flu, the Ebola AY9 epitope serving as a negative control, and a well with no peptide. Tested epitopes included three Gag epitope families and Nef HW9 and YT9. T cells were enriched with the EasySep Human T Cell Enrichment Kit and co-cultured with equal numbers of autologous T cell-negative cells as antigen-presenting cells. The cultures were grown for ten to eleven days in IMDM with gentamicin, and half of the media was changed on days 3 and 7 with IL-2, IL-7 and IL-15 added. An aliquot of 1M T cells was saved as an uncultured baseline condition, separate from the approximately 75 T cell cultures. A total of over 65 T cell cultures were run, with each culture condition done in triplicate except for one peptide, which was done in duplicate.

TCR beta CDR3 regions were sequenced at survey depth on the immunoSEQ platform. The QIAamp DNA micro kit was used to extract genomic DNA from every cultured and uncultured CD8+ T cell population. In the authors' own workflow: Samples with fewer than 5,000 productive reads were excluded, resulting in the removal of about 6% of the 75 HIV peptide-stimulated cultures. A MANAFEST web app trimmed sequences to CDR3 and removed nonproductive sequences, CDR3s under 5 amino acids, and those not starting C or ending F/W. Antigen-specific clonotypes had to expand in at least 2 of 3 replicates versus no-peptide control at FDR 0.01, only within one epitope family. A specific clonotype also had to show a frequency at least fivefold higher than in wells stimulated with peptides from other epitope families. TCRdb limited this immuneACCESS table to in-frame rearrangements with V and J called. A share of clones is missing; checked studies link under half to unresolved V genes, and the rest is unexplained. The V and J calls and clone size come from that table; D and trimming were worked out from the DNA. The sample table shows 4,500 to 7,000 clones, and around 66% are seen once. The ten largest account for approximately 50% of the sample.

Here is what the overall study found, with its caveats: The assay identified only TCR beta chains and indicated proliferation to antigen, not T cell function or cytokine profile. Several clonotypes recognized the Nef KF9 family and one clonotype recognized the HW9 family, while no responses to the TAALDMSHF plasma variant were seen. Under 10 antigen-specific TCR beta clonotypes were identified, of which five or six appeared to be cross-reactive for autologous or known escape epitope variants.

The EasySep Human CD8+ T Cell Enrichment Kit was used on day 10 to isolate CD8+ T cells from every culture. With regard to this clone: The clone's antigen remains unknown. Base qualities are missing; no much larger clone stands one base away.

For this chain, trimming is 6 bases at the V end and 9 bases at the J end, and the number of junction bases without a gene match is 8. Including the terminal cysteine and phenylalanine, the CDR3 comprises 13 residues. Only the CDR3 part of the read is kept: 39 bases, read in frame from the first base. The germline V gene specifies MDHEN as CDR1 and SYDVKM as CDR2. The sequence links TRBV28 to TRBJ1-1; 9 bases in between match TRBD1. The sequence was obtained from a male donor with HIV. The sequenced material came from cultured CD8+ T cells derived from PBMCs. The CDR3 is CASRGQGGFQAFF. The DNA sequence is TGTGCCAGCAGGGGACAGGGAGGATTTCAAGCTTTCTTT.